This TCR beta chain is from a study of blood T cell repertoires in COVID-19. The CDR3 runs 11 residues. Trimming cost V 4 bases and J 5 bases, with 5 bases left between them. CDR1 is SNHLY, CDR2 FYNNEI, per germline. Original processing methods: How many nucleated cells were present was estimated from reference gene primer amplification. TCRdb's copy holds only in-frame clones and misses some; the assay was immunoSEQ multiplex PCR. The V and J calls and clone size are taken from that table; D and trimming were inferred from the DNA. This repertoire shows about 100,000 clones, roughly 92% found once; its top ten account for 5% to 6%.

What was sequenced was peripheral blood. The chain combines TRBV2 with TRBJ2-5, with D unclear. The TCR comes from a man aged 45-60 years with active COVID-19. CDR3 DNA sequence: TGTGCCAGCAGTGGGCTCGAGACCCAGTACTTC. Protein product: CASSGLETQYF.